This TCR beta chain is from a study of T cells in Graves' hyperthyroidism and ophthalmopathy. The investigators amplified TCR beta CDR3 regions from RNA transcripts. The HTBI primer set was used in a first-round RT-PCR of the TCR CDR3. TCRdb re-called the multiplex PCR reads with MiXCR, one entry per CDR3 protein. The sample has hundreds of thousands of distinct CDR3 sequences; 15% to 20% are singletons. V was clipped by 7 bases and J by 2 bases, with 14 bases between them. Germline loops: CDR1 SGHAT, CDR2 FQNNGV. This CDR3 has 15 residues. Sequencing was carried out using blood. The V gene is TRBV11-2, the J gene TRBJ2-2, with D unresolved. The receptor comes from a woman in her late teens or twenties with Graves' hyperthyroidism. The CDR3 sequence is CASTHIGRNTGELFF. Here the CDR3 DNA reads TGTGCCAGCACTCATATCGGGCGAAACACCGGGGAGCTGTTTTTT.